The clone carrying this T cell receptor (beta chain) was seen only a few times. Its target is unknown. Each CDR3 protein gets one entry after TCRdb re-called the 5' RACE reads with MiXCR. Of under 350,000 distinct CDR3 sequences in the sample, 8.5% to 9.5% are singletons; the top ten hold under 7.5%. This sample is part of a study of identical twins. The germline CDR1 and CDR2 sequences are SGHDT and YYEEEE. The germline V and J ends were trimmed by 4 bases and 9 bases, with 10 bases remaining between them. There are 12 residues in the CDR3. Broader study findings: Within monozygotic twins, out-of-frame TCR alpha sharing was underestimated by the models.

The sample also formed part of further work on yellow fever vaccine responses in identical twins.

Sequenced material: CD8+ T cells sorted from blood. V gene TRBV5-6 combines with J gene TRBJ2-2, with D perhaps matching TRBD1 (6 bases). The TCR sequence derives from a woman under 30 in good health. The CDR3 nucleotides read TGTGCCAGCAGCAGGACAGCGAGGGAGCTGTTTTTT. It codes for CASSRTARELFF.